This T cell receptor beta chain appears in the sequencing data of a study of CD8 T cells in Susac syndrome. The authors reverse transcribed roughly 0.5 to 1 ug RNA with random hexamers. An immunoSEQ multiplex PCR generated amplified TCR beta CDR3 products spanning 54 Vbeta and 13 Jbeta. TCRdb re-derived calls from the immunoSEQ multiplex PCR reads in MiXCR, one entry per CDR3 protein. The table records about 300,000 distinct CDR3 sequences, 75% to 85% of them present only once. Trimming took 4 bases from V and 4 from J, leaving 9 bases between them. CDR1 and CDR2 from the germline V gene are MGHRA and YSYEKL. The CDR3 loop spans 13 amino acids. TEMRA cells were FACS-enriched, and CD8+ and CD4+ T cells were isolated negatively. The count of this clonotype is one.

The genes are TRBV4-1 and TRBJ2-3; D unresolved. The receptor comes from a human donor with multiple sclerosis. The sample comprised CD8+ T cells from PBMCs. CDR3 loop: CASSLPEADTQYF. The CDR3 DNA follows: TGCGCCAGCAGCCTTCCCGAGGCAGATACGCAGTATTTT.